What follows are 16 T cell receptor beta chains derived from one specimen sequenced in a study of shared clonotypes between healthy human individuals. Clones were read by immunoSEQ multiplex PCR, and TCRdb kept only the in-frame ones, dropping some. The table includes 550,000 to 700,000 clones, around three quarters detected once. The specimen was memory CD4+ T cells sorted from blood. Subset of the sample: CD45RA-negative fraction. Receptors originate from a woman aged 25 to 39 in good health.

The table lists this clone with a few counts. The chain recombines TRBV7-9 with TRBJ2-1; TRBD2 matches 7 bases. The CDR3 spans 14 residues. V dropped 8 bases and J dropped 4; count of bases not matched to a gene: 8. The V gene's germline CDR1 is SEHNR and CDR2 FQNEAQ (reference sequence). The chain's CDR3 is CASSPAGLYNEQFF. The CDR3 DNA sequence: TGTGCCAGCTCTCCAGCGGGGCTATACAATGAGCAGTTCTTC.

The chain employs TRBV13 and TRBJ2-2; 7 positions match TRBD1. Germline V CDR1 and CDR2: PRHDT, FYEKMQ (reference sequence). The trim removed 4 bases at V and 1 base at J, leaving 6 bases unmatched. The CDR3 is 16 amino acids. The DNA for the CDR3 is TGTGCCAGCAGCTCTACAGACAGGGAGAACACCGGGGAGCTGTTTTTT. This encodes CASSSTDRENTGELFF.

The J gene is TRBJ1-3, the V gene TRBV6-5; D is perhaps TRBD1 (6 bases). Germline CDR1 reads MNHEY; CDR2 reads SVGAGI. The CDR3 is 15 residues long. Trimming took 6 bases from V and 4 from J, leaving 16 bases between them. The CDR3 sequence: CASRSNTGSGNTIYF. The CDR3 DNA sequence: TGTGCCAGCAGATCCAACACAGGGTCCGGAAACACCATATATTTT.

The chain has TRBV21-1 and TRBJ2-3. TRBV21-1 is given as a pseudogene. The CDR3 spans 14 residues. CDR3 in DNA: TGTGCCAGCAGCAAAGAAAAGGGCTCAGATACGCAGTATTTT. Its translation is CASSKEKGSDTQYF.

The chain is built from TRBV5-1 and TRBJ2-3, with D possibly matching TRBD2 (6 bases). With 0 bases removed from V and 2 bases from J, the gap between germline ends came to 19 bases. The CDR3 is made up of 18 amino acids. CDR1 is SGHRS, CDR2 YFSETQ, per germline. This CDR3 reads CASSLGRGPTLTTDTQYF. The CDR3 DNA follows: TGCGCCAGCAGCTTGGGGAGGGGACCGACATTAACCACAGATACGCAGTATTTT.

This chain links TRBV5-1 with TRBJ2-5; D is uncertain. V lost 0 bases and J 3 bases, leaving 6 bases between the germline ends. The length of the CDR3 is 13 residues. Germline CDR1 is SGHRS and CDR2 is YFSETQ. The CDR3, as DNA: TGCGCCAGCAGCTTGGCCTCTAAAGAGACCCAGTACTTC. The encoded protein is CASSLASKETQYF.

This clone has more than one count but fewer than ten. J is TRBJ2-7 and V is TRBV6-5; 11 nucleotides align to TRBD2. V lost 6 bases to trimming and J lost 7 bases; unmatched junction nucleotides: 8. The CDR3 is 14 amino acids. The germline CDR1 and CDR2 sequences are MNHEY and SVGAGI. The CDR3 DNA reads TGTGCCAGCAGCCCCGGGACTAGCGGTATTGAGCAGTACTTC. Translated, it gives CASSPGTSGIEQYF.

The genes are TRBV7-2 and TRBJ2-7, with unresolved D. The germline V gene has CDR1 SGHTA and CDR2 FQGNSA. The CDR3 sequence is 14 residues long. V shed 4 bases and J shed 3 bases, with 13 bases lying between them. CDR3 in DNA: TGTGCCAGCAGCTCCTACCTCGCGTACTACGAGCAGTACTTC. Translating gives CASSSYLAYYEQYF.

This chain uses TRBV6-1 with TRBJ1-4, with D hard to call. V was pared by 6 bases and J by 4 bases, with 12 bases between. CDR1 and CDR2 (germline): MNHNS, SASEGT. This CDR3 is 14 amino acids long. This CDR3 is CASSEQYSNEKLFF. As DNA, the CDR3 is TGTGCCAGCAGCGAACAGTATAGTAATGAAAAACTGTTTTTT.

The V call is TRBV2, the J call TRBJ2-3; 8 bases agree with TRBD1. The CDR3 totals 15 residues. The germline gives CDR1 SNHLY, CDR2 FYNNEI. V shed 7 bases, J shed 0 bases, and the junction held 6 bases outside the gene matches. CDR3 sequence: CASKLQGVSTDTQYF. CDR3 in DNA: TGTGCCAGCAAACTACAGGGGGTCAGCACAGATACGCAGTATTTT.

This rearrangement joins TRBV7-9 to TRBJ2-7; the D is unclear. The CDR3 loop spans 13 amino acids. The V gene's germline CDR1 is SEHNR and CDR2 FQNEAQ (reference sequence). Trimming left V 5 bases short and J 7 bases short, with 15 bases between. The CDR3 coding sequence is TGTGCCAGCAGCGCTTTTGGGTCTGGAGAGCAGTACTTC. Its protein is CASSAFGSGEQYF.

The rearrangement uses TRBV20-1 and TRBJ1-2; tentatively, D is TRBD1 (6 bases). V lost 6 bases and J lost 7, with 12 bases in between. Germline V gene lookup returns CDR1 DFQATT and CDR2 SNEGSKA (reference sequence). The CDR3 loop spans 11 amino acids. The DNA for the CDR3 is TGCAGTGCATACAGGGCTAGTGGCTACACCTTC. This encodes CSAYRASGYTF.

This clone was observed many times. This chain links TRBV9 with TRBJ1-4, with D maybe TRBD1 (5 bases). The CDR3 runs to 14 residues. Germline CDR1 SGDLS, CDR2 YYNGEE. The ends were cut back, 2 bases at V and 4 bases at J, with 9 bases in the middle. CDR3 loop: CASSVGTNNEKLFF. CDR3 bases: TGTGCCAGCAGCGTGGGGACGAATAATGAAAAACTGTTTTTT.

This clone was detected only a few times. This chain uses TRBV27 with TRBJ1-1; 9 bases fit TRBD1. Germline assignment: CDR1 MNHEY and CDR2 SMNVEV (reference sequence). Trimming took 8 bases from V and 4 from J; bases not matched to a gene: 8. This CDR3 is built from 14 residues. The CDR3 coding sequence is TGTGCCAGCGGACTTCTGACAGGGGGCACTGAAGCTTTCTTT. It yields the protein CASGLLTGGTEAFF.

This clone was detected a few times. The same CDR3 arises from other DNA sequences in this sample as well. The chain combines TRBV5-1 with TRBJ2-1; D remains unclear. Germline loops: CDR1 SGHRS, CDR2 YFSETQ. The CDR3 totals 15 residues. With 2 bases removed from V and 0 bases from J, the gap between germline ends came to 9 bases. This CDR3 is CASSLASSSYNEQFF. CDR3 bases: TGCGCCAGCAGCTTAGCGTCCAGCTCCTACAATGAGCAGTTCTTC.

The chain employs TRBV5-4 and TRBJ1-4; no reliable D call. Germline V gives CDR1 SGHNT, CDR2 YYREEE (reference sequence). V lost 2 bases, J lost 4 bases, and 6 bases lay in between. The CDR3 extends over 13 amino acids. For the CDR3, the DNA is TGTGCCAGCAGCTTATGGAGTAATGAAAAACTGTTTTTT. The encoded protein is CASSLWSNEKLFF.